This section outlines one T cell receptor (beta chain) sequence together with its context. What this receptor recognizes is not known. The input lacks base qualities; no much larger clone sits a single base away. Moderately to severely active disease, a Clinical Activity Score of at least 3, a NOSPECS grade of at least 4, and a duration under 3 months were present in ophthalmopathy patients. Exclusion was applied to patients with uncontrolled infections, other autoimmune diseases, pregnancy or lactation. Diagnoses relied on clinical symptoms, serum thyroxine and TRAb, thyroid ultrasound and orbital computed tomography. PBMCs were isolated from about 9.1 ml of fresh peripheral blood by Ficoll-Paque density gradient centrifugation. Total RNA was extracted using Trizol reagent, and RNA quality was assessed on an Agilent 2100 Bioanalyzer. The TCR beta CDR3 regions were amplified from RNA transcripts. The TCR CDR3 was subjected to a first round of RT-PCR using the HTBI primer set and the Qiagen OneStep RT-PCR kit. Libraries were constructed in a second round of multiplex PCR, after which size selection and purification were carried out. Paired-end sequencing of the libraries was performed with 100 bp reads on an Illumina HiSeq2000. The paper's data handling went like this. Raw data were processed with SOAPnuke, discarding reads with adapters, uncalled bases, mean Phred below 15, or no exact constant-primer or identifier match. High-quality paired reads were merged using COPE v1.2.5, and each unique nucleotide sequence was defined as a clonotype. Clonotypes were aligned to IMGT TRBV, TRBD and TRBJ reference segments using MiTCR v1.1. The analysis was restricted to V-J combinations with a frequency above 0.0001, which together covered 99.2% of the repertoires. A TCS score was defined as the ratio between F50 (clonal expansion) and ExV (chaos), using BLOSUM62-based TCRdist between CDR3 peptides within each V-J. Welch's t-statistics and random forest reduced some 510 V-J features to 13, which were used in a naive Bayes classifier (R e1071). TCRdb's own reprocessing of the public reads used fastp at Q25 and MiXCR and kept productive beta chains. Entries that share a CDR3 protein sequence are merged under the most common genes and DNA. Clone size and V and J calls follow TCRdb, not the original study. In all, the sample holds almost 250,000 distinct CDR3 sequences, and about 24% of those were seen once. Of the sample, around 32% is held by the ten largest clones.

This sample stems from a study of T cells in Graves' hyperthyroidism and ophthalmopathy (dated by TCRdb to the late 2010s). Describing the broader study: Peripheral blood was collected at initial diagnosis, before any treatment. To identify distinguishing TCR V-J signatures, a discovery cohort of 100 or so patients was used, comprising 40 to 45 with Graves' ophthalmopathy and some 57 with stable Graves' hyperthyroidism. The paper reports TCR Vbeta CDR3 sequencing of approximately 140 peripheral blood samples: fewer than 50 ophthalmopathy, 70 to 85 hyperthyroidism and around 17 progressor patients. Prospective prediction of ophthalmopathy was tested in an independent validation cohort of 18 to 20 hyperthyroidism patients and around 16 patients who later progressed to ophthalmopathy. The 100 discovery patients were randomly split 7:3 into training and test sets. In addition, the study compared T-cell repertoires in thyroid tissue and in blood from about six Graves' hyperthyroidism patients. After sampling, hyperthyroidism patients received methimazole starting at 30 mg daily, and ophthalmopathy patients received high-dose intravenous methylprednisolone.

Trimming removed 7 bases from V and 4 bases from J, leaving 13 bases between the germline ends. Counted from cysteine to phenylalanine, this CDR3 has 13 amino acids. Only CDR3 DNA is held: 39 bases, read in frame from base 1. The paper's findings and limits, for the study overall: No statistical method was used to set the sample size in advance, and investigators knew the group allocation. A 13 V-J signature model separated ophthalmopathy from stable hyperthyroidism, with 87.88% sensitivity and around 84% specificity in cross-validation and 80%/75% in testing. During validation, the model predicted progression to ophthalmopathy a median of around 7 months ahead of onset, with roughly 65% sensitivity and around 72% specificity. Most expanded thyroid clonotypes (frequency above 0.001) were also detected in blood, suggesting blood repertoires may reflect thyroid immune responses.

Recombination connected TRBV12-3 or TRBV12-4 to TRBJ1-2, with TRBD1 as a weak D call on 5 bases. The sample taken for sequencing was blood. The TCR was taken from a woman aged 40 to 55 with Graves' ophthalmopathy. The nucleotide sequence is given as TGTGCCAGCACGCCGATGGGACCCTATGGCTACACCTTC. It codes for CASTPMGPYGYTF.